What follows are 12 T cell receptor beta chains derived from one specimen sequenced in a study of blood T cell repertoires in COVID-19. Profiled with immunoSEQ multiplex PCR; TCRdb holds only in-frame clones, not every one. This repertoire shows 100,000 to 150,000 clones, 80% to 90% found once; its top ten account for about 2.5%. The sequenced material came from PBMCs or T cells enriched from blood (not recorded which). These receptors were taken from a woman between 50 and 59 years old who had recovered from COVID-19.

This chain joins TRBV29-1 and TRBJ2-7; 7 nucleotides align to TRBD1. Germline trimming cut 6 bases from V and 5 bases from J; bases unmatched to any gene: 10. Germline V CDR1 and CDR2: SQVTM, ANQGSEA. CDR3 length: 13 residues. The CDR3 sequence: CSVIRQGNDEQYF. The CDR3 DNA sequence: TGCAGCGTGATTAGACAGGGAAACGACGAGCAGTACTTC.

This chain joins TRBV14 and TRBJ1-1; D call uncertain. Trimming pared 1 base from V and 12 bases from J, leaving 15 bases between. Germline V gene lookup returns CDR1 SGHDN and CDR2 FVKESK. This CDR3 has 13 residues. The CDR3, as DNA: TGTGCCAGCAGCCAAGGAGGTGGGAGGAAAACTTTCTTT. Protein sequence: CASSQGGGRKTFF. Supplemented by reference TRBV14 and TRBJ1-1, the full variable domain reads EAGVTQFPSHSVIEKGQTVTLRCDPISGHDNLYWYRRVMGKEIKFLLHFVKESKQDESGMPNNRFLAERTGGTYSTLKVQPAELEDSGVYFCASSQGGGRKTFFGQGTRLTVV.

Written as DNA, the CDR3 is TGTGCCAGCAGCTTAGCTGAGGACATAGAGACCCAGTACTTC. Translated, it gives CASSLAEDIETQYF. This chain connects TRBV7-2 to TRBJ2-5, with D perhaps TRBD1 (5 bases). CDR1 and CDR2 from the germline V gene are SGHTA and FQGNSA. CDR3 size: 14 residues. Trimming stripped 0 bases from V and 4 bases from J, with 9 bases between.

The chain is built from TRBV11-3 and TRBJ2-5; TRBD2 matches 9 bases. The CDR3 covers 15 residues. V gave up 4 bases and J gave up 0 bases; unmatched junction bases: 3. From germline, CDR1 is SGHNT and CDR2 YENEEA. CDR3 amino acids: CASSSTSGYQETQYF. CDR3 nucleotide sequence: TGTGCCAGCAGCTCGACTAGCGGTTACCAAGAGACCCAGTACTTC. Full variable domain (rest looked up from reference TRBV11-3 and TRBJ2-5): EAGVVQSPRYKIIEKKQPVAFWCNPISGHNTLYWYLQNLGQGPELLIRYENEEAVDDSQLPKDRFSAERLKGVDSTLKIQPAELGDSAVYLCASSSTSGYQETQYFGPGTRLLVL.

V usage is TRBV7-2 and J usage is TRBJ2-2; 9 nucleotides agree with TRBD2. The germline CDR1 and CDR2 sequences are SGHTA and FQGNSA. The CDR3 sequence is 15 residues long. With V trimmed by 4 bases and J by 6 bases, 6 bases remained unmatched. DNA for the CDR3: TGTGCCAGCAGCTCGGGACTAGCCGGCGCCGGGGAGCTGTTTTTT. Encoded protein: CASSSGLAGAGELFF.

The chain carries TRBV20-1 and TRBJ2-3, with D hard to call. This CDR3 is built from 11 residues. Between the trimmed V and J ends, which lost 2 bases and 4 bases, there was a span of 4 bases. From germline, CDR1 is DFQATT and CDR2 SNEGSKA (reference sequence). The CDR3 bases are TGCAGTGCTAGATCCGCAGATACGCAGTATTTT. Translated: CSARSADTQYF.

This chain uses TRBV5-6 with TRBJ2-7, with D perhaps TRBD1 (8 bases). CDR1 and CDR2 (germline): SGHDT, YYEEEE. The ends were cut back, 7 bases at V and 2 bases at J, with 16 bases in the middle. The CDR3 has 14 residues. The CDR3 spells CASAQGGLAYEQYF. DNA of the CDR3: TGTGCCAGCGCACAGGGGGGGCTGGCCTACGAGCAGTACTTC.

This chain connects TRBV2 to TRBJ1-2; D is unresolved. The CDR3 runs to 15 residues. CDR1 is SNHLY and CDR2 is FYNNEI in the germline V gene. Trimming took 6 bases from V and 5 from J, leaving 19 bases between them. CDR3 DNA: TGTGCCAGCAGAGGAGACCGGGAACCCCTTTATGGCTACACCTTC. Amino acid sequence: CASRGDREPLYGYTF.

This clone was picked up a small number of times. The chain carries TRBV9 and TRBJ1-2; TRBD1 might be the D (6 bases). Per germline, CDR1 SGDLS and CDR2 YYNGEE. Trimming removed 4 bases from V and 0 bases from J, with 22 bases in between. The CDR3 has 18 residues. The CDR3: CASSTPWAGVQANYGYTF. DNA of the CDR3: TGTGCCAGCAGCACCCCCTGGGCAGGGGTCCAAGCTAACTATGGCTACACCTTC.

The chain is built from TRBV7-9 and TRBJ2-7; TRBD2 agrees at 7 bases. This CDR3 is built from 15 residues. Germline values: CDR1 SEHNR, CDR2 FQNEAQ (reference sequence). The ends lost 4 bases at V and 4 bases at J; junction bases unmatched: 10. CDR3 sequence reads: CASSYQGAGGYEQYF. The CDR3 bases are TGTGCCAGCAGCTATCAGGGTGCCGGGGGGTACGAGCAGTACTTC.

A few counts support this clone. The chain joins TRBV19 to TRBJ1-6; TRBD1 might be the D (6 bases). The CDR3 length is 14 residues. V was clipped by 6 bases and J by 7 bases, with 13 bases between them. CDR1 and CDR2 (germline): LNHDA, SQIVND (reference sequence). Here the CDR3 DNA reads TGTGCCAGTAGGATCGGACAGCGAAATTCACCCCTCCACTTT. Encoded protein: CASRIGQRNSPLHF.

J is TRBJ2-1 and V is TRBV20-1, with a possible D match to TRBD1 (6 bases). The CDR3 totals 16 residues. Trimming took off 3 bases at V and 4 bases at J, with 19 bases between the two ends. The germline V gene encodes CDR1 DFQATT and CDR2 SNEGSKA (reference sequence). The CDR3 protein is CSASGRAQGQYNEQFF. The CDR3 nucleotides read TGCAGTGCTAGTGGCCGGGCCCAGGGGCAATACAATGAGCAGTTCTTC.